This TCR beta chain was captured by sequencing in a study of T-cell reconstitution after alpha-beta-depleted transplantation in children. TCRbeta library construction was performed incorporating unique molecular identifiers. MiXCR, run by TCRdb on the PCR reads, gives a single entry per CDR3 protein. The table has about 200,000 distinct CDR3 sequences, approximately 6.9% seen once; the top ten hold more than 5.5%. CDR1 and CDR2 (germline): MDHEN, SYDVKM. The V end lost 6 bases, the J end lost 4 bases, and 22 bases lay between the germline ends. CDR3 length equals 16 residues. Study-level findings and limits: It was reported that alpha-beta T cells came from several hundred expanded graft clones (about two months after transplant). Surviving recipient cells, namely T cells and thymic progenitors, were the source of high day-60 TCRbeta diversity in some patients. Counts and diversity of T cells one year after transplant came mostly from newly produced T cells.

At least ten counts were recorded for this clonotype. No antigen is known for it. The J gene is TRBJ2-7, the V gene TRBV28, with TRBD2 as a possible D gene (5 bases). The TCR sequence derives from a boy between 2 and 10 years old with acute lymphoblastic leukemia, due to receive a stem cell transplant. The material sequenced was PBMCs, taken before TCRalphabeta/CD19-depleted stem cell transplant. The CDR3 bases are TGTGCCAGCAGCCCTCTCCGGGGTCAAGGACTTTACGAGCAGTACTTC. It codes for CASSPLRGQGLYEQYF.